This T cell receptor (beta chain) was captured by sequencing in a study of blood T cell repertoires in COVID-19. Study-wide context: Sample material is recorded as cDNA or gDNA derived from T cells, B-cell-depleted T cells, or PBMCs.

Trimming removed 6 bases from V and 5 bases from J, with 16 bases in between. There are 14 residues in the CDR3. Source study methods: Reference gene primer amplification gave nucleated cell count estimates. Using immunoSEQ multiplex PCR, the repertoire was profiled, and TCRdb retains in-frame clones only, with some absent. V, J and clone size are those of that table, while D and trimming were read from the DNA. The sample records roughly 50,000 clones, around 72% being singletons. The clonotype comes from a human donor with active or convalescent COVID-19. The donor label of this sample is uncertain. The chain carries TRBV23-1 and TRBJ2-5; D is perhaps TRBD1 (5 bases). TRBV23-1 is an ORF, with its function uncertain. Sequencing used peripheral blood. The CDR3 DNA reads TGCGCCAGCAGACAAGGCCAGGGTAACGAGACCCAGTACTTC. Translated, it gives CASRQGQGNETQYF.